The clone carrying this T cell receptor (beta chain) was seen many times. Its ends do not fully match the called genes, so a read error is possible. RNA transcripts served as the template for amplifying TCR beta CDR3 regions. The HTBI primer set served for first-round RT-PCR of the TCR CDR3. In TCRdb, the multiplex PCR reads were re-called with MiXCR into one record per CDR3 protein. The top ten hold roughly 8.3% of the sample, which has over 700,000 distinct CDR3 sequences, 38% seen once. The data were taken from a study of T cells in Graves' hyperthyroidism and ophthalmopathy. Germline V lookup: CDR1 LNHDA, CDR2 SQIVND (reference sequence). The CDR3 has 14 amino acids.

The chain couples TRBV19 to TRBJ2-2, with TRBD1 matching over 7 bases. Sequencing input: blood. The sequence was collected from a man in his late teens or twenties with Graves' hyperthyroidism. CDR3 loop: CASSTGANTGELFF. CDR3 DNA: TGTGCCAGCAGTACAGGGGCGAACACCGGGGAGCTGTTTTTT.